The source of this T cell receptor (beta chain) is a study of T cells in tumors after PD-1 blockade. Study context: Prior checkpoint blockade, systemic immunosuppressant use, or anti-cancer therapy within 4 weeks excluded patients. General study findings and limits: After therapy, most expanded exhausted CD8+ clones were absent pre-treatment, suggesting clonal replacement.

In this sample, this clone turned up a few times. As yet, its antigen is unknown. Patients received pembrolizumab 200 mg every 3 weeks or cemiplimab 350 mg every 2 weeks. Squamous cell carcinoma tissue after treatment was collected an average of 31 days into therapy. Generated by immunoSEQ multiplex PCR, the TCRdb table keeps only in-frame clones and is missing some. This sample has about 3,800 clones; around 62% occur once, and the top ten carry about 63%. V was pared by 1 base and J by 6 bases, with 13 bases between. The CDR3 covers 14 residues. Per the germline V gene, CDR1 is MGHDK and CDR2 is SYGVNS.

Material: tumor tissue, obtained after anti-PD-1 treatment. The TCR comes from a human donor with cutaneous squamous cell carcinoma. The chain uses TRBV25-1 and TRBJ2-7; no clear D gene. The CDR3 sequence: CASSELFAFSEQYF. CDR3 DNA: TGTGCCAGCAGTGAATTGTTCGCGTTCTCCGAGCAGTACTTC.